The present entry profiles one TCR beta chain with its context. Its target is unknown. The sequence runs out 3 residues before the end of the CDR3; the remainder is reconstructed from the germline J gene. Germline assignment: CDR1 DFQATT and CDR2 SNEGSKA (reference sequence). CDR3 length: 13 amino acids. The trim removed 3 bases at V and 4 bases at J, leaving 1 base unmatched. The record originates from a study of T cells in women clearing cervical HPV infection. For the study at large: No precancer developed; the control's incident HPV16 infection cleared within 12 months.

This table comes from immunoSEQ multiplex PCR, and its TCRdb copy is limited to in-frame clones, with some not included. Here the sample table reports 15,000 or so clones. Findings of the study overall: Timing of associations relative to infection is unclear; T-cell subsets were not isolated.

This clonotype was obtained from a woman between 18 and 70 years old with a cervical HPV16 infection that either progressed to CIN3+ or cleared (not recorded which). Sequencing input: blood buffy coat. The J gene is TRBJ2-3, the V gene TRBV20-1, with 10 positions matching TRBD2. CDR3 in amino acids: CSASSGRPDTQYF. CDR3 bases read: TGCAGTGCTAGTAGCGGGAGGCCAGATACG.